The T cell receptor beta chain under discussion was sequenced for a study of T cell responses to AZD1222 COVID-19 vaccine. Regarding the study as a whole: Unmutated variant regions are reportedly the target of nearly half of TCRs that are spike-specific.

CDR3 length: 17 amino acids. Looked up from germline, CDR1 is SGHAT and CDR2 is FQNNGV. V lost 2 bases and J lost 0; bases outside the gene matches: 7. Here immunoSEQ multiplex PCR was the method, and the copy in TCRdb shows in-frame clones only, minus some. The sample lists about 140,000 clones; 89% were seen once. As for this clone: What it recognizes is unknown.

This sequence was found in an adult in good health. The rearrangement joins TRBV11-2 to TRBJ1-3; 7 bases align to TRBD1. The sample in question was peripheral blood, obtained on day 0 of AZD1222 vaccination. The CDR3 nucleotides are TGTGCCAGCAGCTTACCGGCGGGACAGATCTCTGGAAACACCATATATTTT. Protein product: CASSLPAGQISGNTIYF.